The 18 T cell receptor beta chains listed next were all sequenced from one sample in a study of blood T cells in healthy people across ages. Next came a second PCR, run for about 7 to 12 cycles, which used a sample-barcoded 5' primer along with a J-beta primer mix. TCRdb called the 5' RACE reads again in MiXCR, with one record for every CDR3 protein. There are over 750,000 distinct CDR3 sequences in the sample; 25% occur only once, and 9.4% lies in the top ten. These data also featured in a second study, about T cells of mothers and their children.

What was sequenced was blood. Receptor source: a boy under 18 in good health.

The V and J genes are TRBV12-3 or TRBV12-4 and TRBJ1-6; 9 bases are shared with TRBD1. The CDR3 sequence is 14 residues long. J lost 9 bases, V lost 6 bases, and 6 bases had no gene match. CDR3 sequence (DNA): TGTGCCAGCAGCCAGGACAGGGGTGGTTCACCCCTCCACTTT. Translated: CASSQDRGGSPLHF.

This clonotype was observed at least ten times. V gene TRBV7-9 combines with J gene TRBJ2-3; a weak D match, TRBD1 (5 bases). Per the germline V gene, CDR1 is SEHNR and CDR2 is FQNEAQ (reference sequence). V was cut by 3 bases and J by 4 bases, with 11 bases left in between. CDR3 length: 14 amino acids. The DNA of the CDR3 is TGTGCCAGCAGCTTTCAGGGATTCGCAGATACGCAGTATTTT. Its translation: CASSFQGFADTQYF.

The chain combines TRBV29-1 with TRBJ2-4, with TRBD1 matching 8 bases. Germline CDR1 is SQVTM and CDR2 is ANQGSEA. V trimming: 2 bases; J trimming: 6 bases; junction bases outside the gene matches: 3. The CDR3 length is 13 residues. CDR3 sequence: CSVERTGINIQYF. The CDR3 coding sequence is TGCAGCGTTGAACGGACAGGGATAAACATTCAGTACTTC. The variable domain in full, with the rest retrieved from reference TRBV29-1 and TRBJ2-4, is SAVISQKPSRDICQRGTSLTIQCQVDSQVTMMFWYRQQPGQSLTLIATANQGSEATYESGFVIDKFPISRPNLTFSTLTVSNMSPEDSSIYLCSVERTGINIQYFGAGTRLSVL.

This clonotype has only a few counts. The chain couples TRBV7-9 to TRBJ2-7; 8 positions match TRBD1. Germline CDR1 is SEHNR and CDR2 is FQNEAQ (reference sequence). The CDR3 covers 13 residues. Unmatched junction bases numbered 3, after V lost 8 bases and J lost 0 bases. DNA of the CDR3: TGTGCCAGCGGACAGGGACTCTCCTACGAGCAGTACTTC. The encoded protein is CASGQGLSYEQYF. The full variable domain, with the rest looked up from reference TRBV7-9 and TRBJ2-7, is DTGVSQNPRHKITKRGQNVTFRCDPISEHNRLYWYRQTLGQGPEFLTYFQNEAQLEKSRLLSDRFSAERPKGSFSTLEIQRTEQGDSAMYLCASGQGLSYEQYFGPGTRLTVT.

CDR3 residues: CASRSAGYQETQYF. The CDR3 coding sequence is TGTGCCAGCAGGTCGGCGGGGTACCAAGAGACCCAGTACTTC. V gene TRBV3-1 combines with J gene TRBJ2-5; the D gene is possibly TRBD2 (6 bases). V lost 6 bases and J 0 bases, leaving 11 bases between the germline ends. The V gene's germline CDR1 is LGHDT and CDR2 YNNKEL (reference sequence). The CDR3 totals 14 residues.

This chain connects TRBV29-1 to TRBJ1-1; no firm D call. CDR3 length: 12 amino acids. Trimming removed 4 bases from V and 7 bases from J, with 13 bases in between. Germline CDR1 SQVTM, CDR2 ANQGSEA. The DNA of the CDR3 is TGCAGCGTTGTTACCCTGGTCGGTGAAGCTTTCTTT. Translating gives CSVVTLVGEAFF.

The chain combines TRBV28 with TRBJ2-5; 9 nucleotides line up with TRBD2. CDR3 size: 16 residues. The J segment lost 0 bases and the V segment lost 5 bases, leaving 7 bases of the junction unmatched. The germline V gene encodes CDR1 MDHEN and CDR2 SYDVKM. The CDR3 DNA sequence: TGTGCCAGCAGTACTCGACTAGCGGAAGACCAAGAGACCCAGTACTTC. Amino acids: CASSTRLAEDQETQYF.

This clonotype was counted many times. The chain recombines TRBV7-2 with TRBJ2-5; possible D gene TRBD1, 5 bases. The CDR3 has 13 amino acids. Germline values: CDR1 SGHTA, CDR2 FQGNSA. V was cut by 1 base and J by 4 bases, with 7 bases left in between. The DNA of the CDR3 is TGTGCCAGCAGCTTAGTCAGGGCAGAGACCCAGTACTTC. Amino acid sequence: CASSLVRAETQYF.

This clonotype was recorded many times. The chain's CDR3 is CASSRGRETQYF. The DNA of the CDR3 is TGTGCCAGCAGTCGGGGGCGAGAGACCCAGTACTTC. The chain carries TRBV6-2 or TRBV6-3 and TRBJ2-5; D assignment may be TRBD1 or TRBD2 (6 bases each). This CDR3 spans 12 amino acids. The V gene lost 5 bases and the J gene lost 4 bases, with 8 bases spanning the gap. Germline loops: CDR1 MNHEY, CDR2 SVGEGT.

This clonotype showed up just a few times. The rearrangement uses TRBV28 and TRBJ2-5; 9 nucleotides match TRBD2. The end of the DNA fits TRBJ2-7 better, so the J call may be wrong. The CDR3 is 13 residues long. Germline loops: CDR1 MDHEN, CDR2 SYDVKM. This CDR3 reads CAISSGVTYEQYF. In DNA, the CDR3 is TGTGCCATCTCTAGCGGGGTCACCTACGAGCAGTACTTC.

V is TRBV12-5 and J is TRBJ2-1; D might be TRBD2 (5 bases). Trimming removed 5 bases at V and 8 bases at J, with 19 bases between. This CDR3 comprises 15 residues. CDR1 is LGHNT and CDR2 is FRNRAP in the germline V gene. Written as DNA, the CDR3 is TGTGCTAGTGGTCGCCTGACTATTCTTGGCGATGAGCAGTTCTTC. Residues: CASGRLTILGDEQFF.

Concerning this clonotype itself: An end of the junction does not agree with germline; a read error may underlie this. This chain connects TRBV6-1 to TRBJ2-7; 8 bases are a match to TRBD1. Germline V gives CDR1 MNHNS, CDR2 SASEGT. The length of the CDR3 is 14 residues. As DNA, the CDR3 is TGTGCCAGCAGTGCGACAGGGGAGTCCTACAAGCAGTACTTC. Protein product: CASSATGESYKQYF.

The V call is TRBV12-3 or TRBV12-4, the J call TRBJ2-5, with 12 bases fitting TRBD2. V shed 7 bases, J shed 6 bases, and the junction held 9 bases outside the gene matches. This CDR3 has 15 amino acids. CDR3 loop: CASTLAGGSLKTQYF. The CDR3 DNA is TGTGCCAGCACCCTAGCGGGGGGGTCTTTGAAGACCCAGTACTTC.

The sample holds a few counts of this clonotype. The J gene is TRBJ1-3, the V gene TRBV7-2, with D tentatively TRBD1 (6 bases). The CDR3 extends over 17 amino acids. Trimming pared 1 base from V and 0 bases from J, leaving 13 bases between. CDR1 and CDR2 from the germline V gene are SGHTA and FQGNSA. Written as DNA, the CDR3 is TGTGCCAGCAGCTTAGAGAGCCGGGGACACTCTGGAAACACCATATATTTT. It translates to CASSLESRGHSGNTIYF.

The V call is TRBV27, the J call TRBJ2-7; D is perhaps TRBD1 (5 bases). This CDR3 has 14 residues. Germline CDR1 reads MNHEY; CDR2 reads SMNVEV (reference sequence). V dropped 8 bases and J dropped 5 bases, with 19 bases sitting between them. Here the CDR3 DNA reads TGTGCCAGCGGATTAAGCAGGGATTACCACGAGCAGTACTTC. Amino acids: CASGLSRDYHEQYF.

The rearrangement links TRBV18 to TRBJ2-5; no definite D call. V lost 1 base, J lost 0 bases, and 6 bases lay in between. There are 14 residues in the CDR3. Germline CDR1 and CDR2: KGHSH and LQKENI. The CDR3 bases are TGTGCCAGCTCACCACGGTACAACCAAGAGACCCAGTACTTC. Translation: CASSPRYNQETQYF.

The table lists this clonotype with a few counts. The CDR3 coding sequence is TGCAGCGTTGAAGCATTAGACAGGGCCTCCAATGAGCAGTTCTTC. Translation: CSVEALDRASNEQFF. The chain carries TRBV29-1 and TRBJ2-1; TRBD1 agrees at 7 bases. This CDR3 is built from 15 residues. The V and J ends lost 1 base and 6 bases, in that order; junction bases with no gene match: 9. CDR1 SQVTM and CDR2 ANQGSEA come from the germline V gene.

This chain links TRBV4-3 with TRBJ1-3; D ambiguous. The CDR3 has 16 residues. Germline V gives CDR1 LGHNA, CDR2 YSLEER. V gave up 0 bases and J gave up 0 bases, with 9 bases separating them. CDR3 sequence: CASSQDGRASGNTIYF. The CDR3 bases are TGCGCCAGCAGCCAAGATGGTAGGGCCTCTGGAAACACCATATATTTT.